This TCR beta chain was recorded in a study of blood T cells in healthy people across ages. Study background: Every two T cells gave about one barcoded beta molecule via template switching.

This clonotype was counted at least ten times. The antigen is not known. Using a J-beta primer mix together with a sample-barcoded 5' primer, a second PCR was run for roughly 7 to 11 cycles. Each sample provided no less than 2.5 million CDR3-containing paired-end reads. Using its own MiXCR run on the 5' RACE reads, TCRdb lists one record per CDR3 protein. Altogether 1,500,000 or so distinct CDR3 sequences are present, approximately 42% being singletons, with the ten largest covering approximately 4.1%. There are 14 residues in the CDR3. The germline CDR1 and CDR2 sequences are SQVTM and ANQGSEA. V trimming: 7 bases; J trimming: 3 bases; junction bases outside the gene matches: 7. Findings and caveats of the study: Naive T cell percentage by flow cytometry tracked strongly with beta diversity. Donor CMV status, an unknown factor, possibly confounded changes in expanded clonotypes.

The chain links TRBV29-1 to TRBJ2-1; TRBD2 matches 9 bases. The TCR was taken from a woman aged 18-29 years in good health. The sequenced sample was blood. CDR3 region: CSAPSGKNYNEQFF. The CDR3 DNA follows: TGCAGCGCTCCTAGCGGGAAGAACTACAATGAGCAGTTCTTC.